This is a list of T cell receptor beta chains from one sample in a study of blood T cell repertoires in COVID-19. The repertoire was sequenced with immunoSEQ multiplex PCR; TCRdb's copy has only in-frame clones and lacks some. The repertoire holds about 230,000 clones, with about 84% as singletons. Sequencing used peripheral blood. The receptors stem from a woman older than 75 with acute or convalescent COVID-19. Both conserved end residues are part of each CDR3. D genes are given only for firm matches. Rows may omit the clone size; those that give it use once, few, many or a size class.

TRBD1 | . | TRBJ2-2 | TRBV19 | TGTGCCAGTAGTGAGGGGGCCCCCTTAACTTGGGAGCTGTTTTTT | CASSEGAPLTWELFF
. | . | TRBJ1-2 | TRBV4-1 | TGCGCCAGCAGCCCTGCCGTAGGGGGTGGCTACACCTTC | CASSPAVGGGYTF
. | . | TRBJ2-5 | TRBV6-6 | TGTGCCAGCAGTTGGGGGGAAGGGGAGACCCAGTACTTC | CASSWGEGETQYF
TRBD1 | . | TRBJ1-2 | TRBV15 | TGTGCCACCAGCAGAGATTACGACAGGGGGGCTGGCTACACCTTC | CATSRDYDRGAGYTF
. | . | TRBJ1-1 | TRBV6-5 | TGTGCCAGCTACCCGGGGGGCGCGGGGAACACTGAAGCTTTCTTT | CASYPGGAGNTEAFF
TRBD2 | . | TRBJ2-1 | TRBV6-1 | TGTGCCAGCAGTGGAGATACCCTCTCGGCCTTAGCGGGGATCTACAATGAGCAGTTCTTC | CASSGDTLSALAGIYNEQFF
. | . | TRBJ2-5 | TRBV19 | TGTGCCAGTAACAGTCCAGGACAAGCGGGTTACCAAGAGACCCAGTACTTC | CASNSPGQAGYQETQYF
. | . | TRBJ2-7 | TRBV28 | TGTGCCAGCAAGGGGAACCCCGGGGAGCAGTACTTC | CASKGNPGEQYF
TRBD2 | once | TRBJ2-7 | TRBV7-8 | TGTGCCAGCAGCGGATTCAGCGGGAGGGCCGTCAACGAGCAGTACTTC | CASSGFSGRAVNEQYF
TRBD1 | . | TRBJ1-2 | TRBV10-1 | TGCGCCAGCAGTCCATCCCGGGACAGGGGTAACTATGGCTACACCTTC | CASSPSRDRGNYGYTF